This entry concerns a single T cell receptor (beta chain). The antigen remains unidentified. The sample originates from a study of cytomegalovirus exposure and HLA in healthy donors. Notes on the study in general: An analysis done earlier found most TCR beta V segments productive about 87% or about 30% of the time. V- and J-gene trimming in TCR beta was tied to a missense DCLRE1C variant by an analysis performed later. Association with HLA alleles at 0.05 false discovery rate was found for 15,000 or so TCR beta sequences in a later analysis.

The donors were healthy bone marrow donors. V was clipped by 2 bases and J by 5 bases; unmatched bases: 4. The CDR3 contains 16 residues. Germline lookup yields CDR1 SGHRS and CDR2 YFSETQ. Primers: 60 Vbeta forward and 13 Jbeta reverse. Repertoires were generated with immunoSEQ multiplex PCR, while TCRdb's copy carries only in-frame clones and drops some. Altogether about 100,000 clones are present, 60% to 80% being singletons, with the ten largest covering about 4.4%. This sequence originates from a woman aged 18 to 35 in good health and CMV-seropositive. The J gene is TRBJ2-3, the V gene TRBV5-1; 14 bases are a match to TRBD2. The sample taken for sequencing was PBMCs. The DNA of the CDR3 is TGCGCCAGCAGCTTCCGACTAGCGGGAGGGATAGATACGCAGTATTTT. This encodes CASSFRLAGGIDTQYF.